The clone carrying this T cell receptor (beta chain) was recorded at least ten times. Antigen: not known. TCRdb reprocessed the 5' RACE reads via MiXCR and lists one record per CDR3 protein. The sample has around 200,000 distinct CDR3 sequences; approximately 10% are singletons. This entry comes from a study of T cells after yellow fever vaccination. Whole-study context: Preparation of the low-cell-number fractions used SMART-Seq v4 Ultra Low Input.

The V and J ends lost 5 bases and 5 bases respectively, with 20 bases between them. The V gene's germline CDR1 is SGHTA and CDR2 FQGTGA. The CDR3 is 16 residues long. Study-level findings and limits: CD4 and CD8 compartments shared a small share of clonotypes. Repertoires sorted by FACS could include abundant clonotypes that are contaminants from the bulk population. When the response was secondary, it was weaker but reached its peak faster, day 5 versus 15.

The chain joins TRBV7-3 to TRBJ2-3; D perhaps matches TRBD1 (5 bases). This TCR came from a young man who received the YFV17D yellow fever vaccine. Specimen: CD8+ T cells sorted from PBMCs, collected 15 days after the yellow fever booster vaccination. CDR3 sequence (DNA): TGTGCCAGCAGCCCCGTGGACAATAGGCGAGGAGATACGCAGTATTTT. Protein: CASSPVDNRRGDTQYF.